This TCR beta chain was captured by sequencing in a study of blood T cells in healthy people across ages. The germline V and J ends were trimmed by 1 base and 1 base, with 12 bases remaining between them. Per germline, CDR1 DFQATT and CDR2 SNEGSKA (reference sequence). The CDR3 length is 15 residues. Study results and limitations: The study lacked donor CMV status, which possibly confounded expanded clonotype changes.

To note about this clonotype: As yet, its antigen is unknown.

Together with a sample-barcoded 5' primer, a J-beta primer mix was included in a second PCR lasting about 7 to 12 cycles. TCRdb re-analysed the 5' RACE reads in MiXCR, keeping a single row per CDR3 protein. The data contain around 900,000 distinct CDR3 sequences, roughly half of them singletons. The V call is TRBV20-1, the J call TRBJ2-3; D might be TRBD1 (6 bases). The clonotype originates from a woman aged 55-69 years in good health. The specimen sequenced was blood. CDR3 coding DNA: TGCAGTGCTAGAGGGGGGAACAGGGGCACAGATACGCAGTATTTT. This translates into CSARGGNRGTDTQYF.